This is a list of T cell receptor beta chains from one sample in a study of cytomegalovirus exposure and HLA in healthy donors. Some clones are missing from TCRdb's copy, which holds only in-frame ones; the method was immunoSEQ multiplex PCR. The top ten clones hold approximately 4% of a sample with some 130,000 clones, about 78% of them seen once. Specimen: PBMCs. The receptors were sampled from a man over 45 in good health and CMV-seropositive. The conserved cysteine and the conserved F or W are not part of the CDR3 here.

v_call | cdr3_aa
TRBV28 | ASNSRTGSGNTIY
TRBV5-4 | ASSLGAGALRYT
TRBV4-1 | ASSLTPGQDYEQY
TRBV6-1 | ASSAQGAPYEQY
TRBV19 | ATRRGETQY
TRBV21-1 | ASIPTDQSNQPQH
TRBV2 | ASSESSRNQPQH
TRBV5-1 | ASSLDPGVGETQY
TRBV6-1 | AITLDSNEQF
TRBV5-4 | ASSFGPGGAADTQY
TRBV5-1 | ASSPQTLGGANVLT
TRBV5-1 | ASSITGDNSPLH
TRBV7-7 | ASSSRPSGGYQETQY
TRBV9 | ASSLTTTPKELF
TRBV7-2 | ASSSRLAFSTDTQY
TRBV23-1 | ASSQTTGAGQPQH
TRBV7-2 | ASSPDQGYGYT
TRBV6-1 | ATLSAGVGTEAF
TRBV5-1 | ASSLSGGANYGYT
TRBV6-6 | ASRPGRTSSYEQY
TRBV5-1 | ASSLGQGAYEQY
TRBV19 | ASSRDRGPNQPQH
TRBV27 | ASSLLGAGEAF
TRBV6-1 | ASSVEGARGNTIY
TRBV7-9 | ASRPGLAGGPPYEQY
TRBV7-3 | ASSGGVASSGANVLT
TRBV5-6 | ASSLRDRVGLGSYEQY